One TCR beta chain is described in this entry. The antigen is unknown. The data originate from a study of glioma-infiltrating T cells after dendritic cell vaccination. Isocitrate dehydrogenase mutation was absent in all glioblastoma patients. Clones were read by immunoSEQ multiplex PCR, and TCRdb kept only the in-frame ones, dropping some. The sample has more than 85,000 clones; 85% to 90% are singletons. Study-level points and caveats: Patients with more pretreatment TILs had longer time to progression and survival.

The sequenced sample was blood, obtained before dendritic cell vaccination. The sequence was obtained from a human donor with glioblastoma.

CDR3 sequence reads: CASSKVEGGGYEQYF. Here the CDR3 DNA reads TGTGCCAGCAGCAAAGTTGAAGGGGGAGGGTACGAGCAGTACTTC. The V and J genes are TRBV21-1 and TRBJ2-7; whether TRBD2, the table's D call, matches the DNA was not checked. TRBV21-1 is an annotated pseudogene. The CDR3 has 15 amino acids.